The 15 T cell receptor beta chains listed next were all sequenced from one sample in a study of cytomegalovirus exposure and HLA in healthy donors. It was with 60 Vbeta and 13 Jbeta primers that the PCR ran. Using immunoSEQ multiplex PCR, the repertoire was profiled, and TCRdb retains in-frame clones only, with some absent. Among about 85,000 clones listed, approximately 70% were seen once. Sequencing used PBMCs. The origin of the receptors is a man younger than 40 in good health and CMV-seronegative.

This clone was detected a few times. CDR3 sequence: CASSKSRGEQFF. CDR3 nucleotides: TGTGCCAGCAGCAAGTCGAGAGGTGAGCAGTTCTTC. The rearrangement joins TRBV25-1 to TRBJ2-1; no clear D. Looked up from germline, CDR1 is MGHDK and CDR2 is SYGVNS. This CDR3 region has 12 residues. The V gene lost 6 bases and the J gene lost 9 bases, with 12 bases spanning the gap.

The chain carries TRBV6-4 and TRBJ2-1; D is possibly TRBD1 (6 bases). Trimming stripped 0 bases from V and 12 bases from J, with 12 bases between. From germline, CDR1 is MRHNA and CDR2 SNTAGT. This CDR3 is 13 amino acids long. The CDR3 DNA is TGTGCCAGCAGTGACTCGACAGGAGAAGCGCAGTTCTTC. Its translation is CASSDSTGEAQFF.

The V call is TRBV7-2, the J call TRBJ2-7; D is unclear. There are 11 residues in the CDR3. Germline V CDR1 and CDR2: SGHTA, FQGNSA. The V and J ends lost 5 bases and 0 bases respectively, with 2 bases between them. CDR3 in DNA: TGTGCCAGCAGCCTCTCCTACGAGCAGTACTTC. It yields the protein CASSLSYEQYF. The complete variable domain, with remaining parts taken from reference TRBV7-2 and TRBJ2-7, reads GAGVSQSPSNKVTEKGKDVELRCDPISGHTALYWYRQSLGQGLEFLIYFQGNSAPDKSGLPSDRFSAERTGGSVSTLTIQRTQQEDSAVYLCASSLSYEQYFGPGTRLTVT.

This chain uses TRBV9 with TRBJ1-5, with TRBD1 matching 7 bases. Losses at the gene ends were 7 bases for V and 7 bases for J; bases not matched to a gene: 5. The length of the CDR3 is 12 residues. CDR1 and CDR2 (germline): SGDLS, YYNGEE. CDR3 DNA sequence: TGTGCCAGCGGGACAGTTGGACAGCCCCAGCATTTT. This sequence encodes CASGTVGQPQHF.

This clone was recorded a few times. This rearrangement joins TRBV13 to TRBJ1-5, with D perhaps TRBD1 (6 bases). Trimming took 5 bases from V and 3 from J, leaving 11 bases between them. CDR3 length equals 14 residues. CDR1 is PRHDT, CDR2 FYEKMQ, per germline (reference sequence). CDR3: CASSHRVLNQPQHF. DNA for the CDR3: TGTGCCAGCAGCCACAGGGTACTCAATCAGCCCCAGCATTTT.

This chain joins TRBV6-5 and TRBJ2-5, with 7 positions matching TRBD1. This CDR3 has 13 amino acids. Trimming cost V 3 bases and J 8 bases; bases outside gene matches: 6. Germline assignment: CDR1 MNHEY and CDR2 SVGAGI. The CDR3 nucleotides are TGTGCCAGCAGTTATAGGGACAGAAAAACCCAGTACTTC. Amino acids: CASSYRDRKTQYF.

The chain employs TRBV6-4 and TRBJ2-3; weak D call: TRBD2 (5 bases). The V gene's germline CDR1 is MRHNA and CDR2 SNTAGT. The CDR3 runs to 14 residues. V was cut by 3 bases and J by 0 bases, with 7 bases left in between. CDR3 sequence: CASSEDSSTDTQYF. The CDR3 DNA reads TGTGCCAGCAGTGAGGACTCTAGCACAGATACGCAGTATTTT.

This clone appeared a few times. The rearrangement joins TRBV30 to TRBJ1-1; possible D gene TRBD1, 6 bases. CDR3 length: 15 residues. Germline CDR1 reads GTSNPN; CDR2 reads SVGIG (reference sequence). Trimming took off 2 bases at V and 4 bases at J, with 17 bases between the two ends. This CDR3 reads CAWSRNGGPGTEAFF. CDR3 nucleotides: TGTGCCTGGAGTCGAAACGGGGGGCCGGGCACTGAAGCTTTCTTT.

This rearrangement joins TRBV19 to TRBJ2-7; 8 nucleotides line up with TRBD2. Trimming at V came to 5 bases and at J to 7 bases, leaving 10 bases not matched to a gene. Germline CDR1 reads LNHDA; CDR2 reads SQIVND (reference sequence). CDR3 size: 14 residues. This chain's CDR3 is CASSYSGSSREQYF. The CDR3 DNA sequence: TGTGCCAGTAGTTACAGCGGGAGTTCCAGGGAGCAGTACTTC.

V usage is TRBV7-9 and J usage is TRBJ1-3; no reliable D call. Trimming took 5 bases from V and 0 from J, leaving 11 bases between them. Looked up from germline, CDR1 is SEHNR and CDR2 is FQNEAQ (reference sequence). The CDR3 length is 15 residues. For the CDR3, the DNA is TGTGCCAGCAGCCCTAGTGGGTCCTCTGGAAACACCATATATTTT. Amino acid sequence: CASSPSGSSGNTIYF.

This clone turned up a few times. DNA of the CDR3: TGCAGCGCTTACTCGGGCTCCTACGAGCAGTACTTC. This encodes CSAYSGSYEQYF. The chain has TRBV29-1 and TRBJ2-7; D unclear. Trimming shortened V by 7 bases and J by 0 bases, and 10 bases separated the two germline ends. The length of the CDR3 is 12 residues. Germline values: CDR1 SQVTM, CDR2 ANQGSEA.

V and J are TRBV19 and TRBJ1-1; no clear D. The germline gives CDR1 LNHDA, CDR2 SQIVND (reference sequence). V was pared by 4 bases and J by 0 bases, with 18 bases between. The CDR3 totals 17 residues. The CDR3 region has the DNA TGTGCCAGTAGTACCCCAGTAGGGAGGGATGTGAACACTGAAGCTTTCTTT. This codes for CASSTPVGRDVNTEAFF.

This clone appeared once. The V and J genes are TRBV29-1 and TRBJ1-4; the D is unclear. With 7 bases removed from V and 0 bases from J, the gap between germline ends came to 9 bases. Germline assignment: CDR1 SQVTM and CDR2 ANQGSEA. The CDR3 extends over 13 amino acids. The CDR3 DNA sequence: TGCAGCGCCCGGGGTGCAACTAATGAAAAACTGTTTTTT. It codes for CSARGATNEKLFF.

V usage is TRBV10-3 and J usage is TRBJ2-1; 9 nucleotides align to TRBD2. Unmatched junction bases numbered 12, after V lost 5 bases and J lost 10 bases. CDR3 length equals 15 residues. The V gene's germline CDR1 is ENHRY and CDR2 SYGVKD. The CDR3 protein is CAISSTRTSEREQFF. CDR3 nucleotides: TGTGCCATCAGTTCCACGAGGACTAGCGAAAGAGAGCAGTTCTTC.

The rearrangement joins TRBV9 to TRBJ2-3; 8 nucleotides agree with TRBD2. Trimming cost V 4 bases and J 3 bases; bases outside gene matches: 13. Germline CDR1 SGDLS, CDR2 YYNGEE. The CDR3 has 17 amino acids. The CDR3 reads CASSPRNERGSTDTQYF. The DNA for the CDR3 is TGTGCCAGCAGCCCCAGAAACGAGCGGGGGAGTACAGATACGCAGTATTTT.